Listed here are 14 T cell receptor beta chains from one sample, sequenced in a study of T cell responses to AZD1222 COVID-19 vaccine (dated by TCRdb to 2020 to 2022). Libraries were constructed by the immunoSEQ multiplex PCR assay. TCRdb took this table from immuneACCESS and kept in-frame rearrangements with V and J called. Such tables lack part of the clones; where checked against another copy, unresolved V genes explain under half of the gap, and the rest is unexplained. The sample has about 160,000 clones on record, approximately 90% of them singletons. The ten top clones hold roughly 4.3% of the sample. The time point label here, explained by the study, means: about 28 days (+/-7) after the second vaccine dose. The specimen was peripheral blood, collected 28 days after the second AZD1222 dose. The source is an adult who received the AZD1222 COVID-19 vaccine.

The chain couples TRBV4-1 to TRBJ1-4, with TRBD1 matching over 7 bases. V trimming: 1 base; J trimming: 8 bases; junction bases outside the gene matches: 10. In germline, CDR1 is MGHRA, CDR2 YSYEKL. The CDR3 loop spans 16 amino acids. Written as DNA, the CDR3 is TGCGCCAGCAGCCAAGTCGGGAGGGGGCTGGGCGAAAAACTGTTTTTT. It is translated as CASSQVGRGLGEKLFF.

The genes are TRBV30 and TRBJ1-6; D remains unclear. V was shortened by 2 bases and J by 5 bases, with 7 bases between the two germline ends. The CDR3 extends over 13 amino acids. The germline V gene has CDR1 GTSNPN and CDR2 SVGIG (reference sequence). The CDR3 coding sequence is TGTGCCTGGAGTTCGGCAGATAATTCACCCCTCCACTTT. This codes for CAWSSADNSPLHF.

The J gene is TRBJ1-5, the V gene TRBV18; TRBD1 matches at 8 bases. Germline V lookup: CDR1 KGHSH, CDR2 LQKENI. With V trimmed by 8 bases and J by 4 bases, 4 bases remained unmatched. The CDR3 runs to 13 residues. CDR3 sequence: CASARQGNQPQHF. CDR3 DNA: TGTGCCAGCGCCCGACAGGGGAATCAGCCCCAGCATTTT.

The V and J genes are TRBV4-1 and TRBJ1-2; 8 nucleotides match TRBD1. CDR3 length: 15 residues. CDR1 is MGHRA and CDR2 is YSYEKL in the germline V gene. With V trimmed by 1 base and J by 6 bases, 7 bases remained unmatched. Written as DNA, the CDR3 is TGCGCCAGCAGCCAAGCCCCAGGGGGCTCTAATGGCTACACCTTC. Translation gives CASSQAPGGSNGYTF.

The V call is TRBV18, the J call TRBJ2-1; D uncertain. CDR3 length equals 14 residues. Germline lookup yields CDR1 KGHSH and CDR2 LQKENI. The V end lost 3 bases, the J end lost 7 bases, and 13 bases lay between the germline ends. The CDR3 loop is CASSPPSTPNEQFF. The CDR3 nucleotides are TGTGCCAGCTCACCTCCGAGCACCCCAAATGAGCAGTTCTTC.

This chain uses TRBV3-1 (or the pseudogene TRBV3-2) with TRBJ2-7; D possibly corresponds to TRBD1 (5 bases). The CDR3 contains 14 residues. Germline V gene data show CDR1 as LGHDT and CDR2 as YNNKEL (reference sequence). Trimming shortened V by 1 base and J by 5 bases, and 12 bases separated the two germline ends. DNA for the CDR3: TGTGCCAGCAGCCAAGTCAACAGGAACAACGAGCAGTACTTC. Residues: CASSQVNRNNEQYF.

The rearrangement joins TRBV5-4 to TRBJ2-7, with D perhaps matching TRBD1 or TRBD2 (7 bases each). Germline-derived CDR1 and CDR2 are SGHNT and YYREEE (reference sequence). This CDR3 region has 13 residues. With 2 bases removed from V and 6 bases from J, the gap between germline ends came to 12 bases. The CDR3 here is CASSFAGGVEQYF. The CDR3 nucleotides are TGTGCCAGCAGCTTTGCAGGGGGGGTCGAGCAGTACTTC.

The genes are TRBV5-8 and TRBJ1-4; D not certain. The CDR3 covers 15 residues. The V and J ends lost 4 bases and 8 bases respectively, with 18 bases between them. Germline CDR1 SGHTS, CDR2 YDEGEE. The DNA of the CDR3 is TGTGCCAGCAGCAGATCGGACGCCGGCGGAGAAAAACTGTTTTTT. Its protein product is CASSRSDAGGEKLFF.

The sample holds one count of this clone. The rearrangement links TRBV6-5 to TRBJ2-3; a weak D match, TRBD1 (6 bases). This CDR3 contains 14 residues. Germline V gives CDR1 MNHEY, CDR2 SVGAGI. Trimming cost V 11 bases and J 3 bases, with 18 bases left between them. CDR3 DNA: TGTGCCCTCCTACCAAGAGGGGGTACAGATACGCAGTATTTT. Translation: CALLPRGGTDTQYF.

This chain links TRBV19 with TRBJ2-2; TRBD1 might be the D (5 bases). The V end lost 3 bases, the J end lost 1 base, and 6 bases lay between the germline ends. This CDR3 has 14 residues. Germline loops: CDR1 LNHDA, CDR2 SQIVND (reference sequence). In DNA, the CDR3 is TGTGCCAGTAGTATCACAGGGAACACCGGGGAGCTGTTTTTT. Translating gives CASSITGNTGELFF.

The chain couples TRBV19 to TRBJ1-4; 9 bases match TRBD1. The CDR3 consists of 13 residues. Trimming cost V 7 bases and J 8 bases; bases outside gene matches: 5. The germline CDR1 and CDR2 sequences are LNHDA and SQIVND (reference sequence). CDR3 coding DNA: TGTGCCAGTATGGGACAGGGTAACGAAAAACTGTTTTTT. Translated, it gives CASMGQGNEKLFF. Looking up the rest from reference TRBV19 and TRBJ1-4 gives the full variable domain: DGGITQSPKYLFRKEGQNVTLSCEQNLNHDAMYWYRQDPGQGLRLIYYSQIVNDFQKGDIAEGYSVSREKKESFPLTVTSAQKNPTAFYLCASMGQGNEKLFFGSGTQLSVL.

With respect to this clone: The same CDR3 arises from other DNA sequences in this sample as well. The chain couples TRBV4-3 to TRBJ1-2; no reliable D call. Germline CDR1 and CDR2: LGHNA and YSLEER. CDR3 length equals 13 residues. V lost 1 base, J lost 3 bases, and 6 bases lay in between. This CDR3 reads CASSQGLDYGYTF. CDR3 nucleotide sequence: TGCGCCAGCAGCCAAGGTCTTGACTATGGCTACACCTTC.

V usage is TRBV5-1 and J usage is TRBJ1-1; D gene uncertain. The CDR3 spans 14 residues. The V gene lost 3 bases and the J gene lost 1 base, with 10 bases spanning the gap. Germline V lookup: CDR1 SGHRS, CDR2 YFSETQ. CDR3: CASSSQGQNTEAFF. In DNA, the CDR3 is TGCGCCAGCAGCTCACAAGGCCAGAACACTGAAGCTTTCTTT.

The chain uses TRBV28 and TRBJ1-5; D ambiguous. This CDR3 has 12 amino acids. The V and J ends lost 8 bases and 8 bases respectively, with 13 bases between them. From germline, CDR1 is MDHEN and CDR2 SYDVKM. The CDR3 DNA reads TGTGCCAGCCGGACGACTCAGGAGCCCCAGCATTTT. This encodes CASRTTQEPQHF.